This TCR beta chain was profiled in a study of T cells in Graves' hyperthyroidism and ophthalmopathy. Study-wide results and caveats: Appearing also in blood were most of the thyroid clonotypes expanded above 0.001.

Lactation, pregnancy, other autoimmune disease or uncontrolled infection excluded patients. Diagnostic decisions used clinical symptoms, serum thyroxine and TRAb, thyroid ultrasound and orbital computed tomography. Researchers took RNA transcripts and amplified the TCR beta CDR3 regions from them. TCR CDR3 regions were first amplified by RT-PCR with HTBI primers. MiXCR, applied by TCRdb to the multiplex PCR reads, yields one record per CDR3 protein. The sample lists over 500,000 distinct CDR3 sequences; roughly 15% were seen once. A note on this clonotype: No antigen is known for it.

This TCR came from a woman in her 30s with Graves' ophthalmopathy. The sequenced sample was blood.

The chain's CDR3 is CAWSRGQGKAQHF. CDR3 sequence (DNA): TGTGCCTGGAGTAGGGGACAGGGTAAGGCCCAGCATTTT. The chain carries TRBV30 and TRBJ1-5; TRBD1 agrees at 9 bases. CDR1 is GTSNPN, CDR2 SVGIG, per germline (reference sequence). The junction had 7 bases not matched to a gene; V was cut back by 2 bases and J by 11 bases. The CDR3 extends over 13 amino acids.